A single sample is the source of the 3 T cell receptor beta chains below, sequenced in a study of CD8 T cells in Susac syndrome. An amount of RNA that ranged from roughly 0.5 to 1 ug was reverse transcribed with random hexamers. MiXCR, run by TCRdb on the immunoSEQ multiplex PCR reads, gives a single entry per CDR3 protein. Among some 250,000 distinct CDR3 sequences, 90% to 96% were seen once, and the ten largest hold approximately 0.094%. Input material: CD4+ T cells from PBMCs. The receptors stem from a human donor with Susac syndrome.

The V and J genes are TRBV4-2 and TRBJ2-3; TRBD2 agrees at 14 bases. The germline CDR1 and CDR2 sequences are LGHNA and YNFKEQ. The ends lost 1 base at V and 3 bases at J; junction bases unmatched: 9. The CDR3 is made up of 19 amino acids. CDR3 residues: CASSQGLAGGVSKTDTQYF. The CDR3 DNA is TGTGCCAGCAGCCAAGGACTAGCGGGAGGGGTTTCCAAGACAGATACGCAGTATTTT.

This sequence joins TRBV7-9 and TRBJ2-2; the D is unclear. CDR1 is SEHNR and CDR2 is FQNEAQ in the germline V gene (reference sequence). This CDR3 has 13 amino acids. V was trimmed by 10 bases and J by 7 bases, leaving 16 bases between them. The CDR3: CAKDLTLGGELFF. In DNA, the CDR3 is TGTGCCAAGGACCTAACCCTTGGCGGGGAGCTGTTTTTT.

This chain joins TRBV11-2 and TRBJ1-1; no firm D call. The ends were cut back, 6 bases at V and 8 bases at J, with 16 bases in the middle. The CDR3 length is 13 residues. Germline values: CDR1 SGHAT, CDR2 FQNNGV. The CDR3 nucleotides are TGTGCCAGCAGAAATTCAGGACCGCGGGAAGCTTTCTTT. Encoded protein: CASRNSGPREAFF. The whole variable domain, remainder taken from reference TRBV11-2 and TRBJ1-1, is EAGVAQSPRYKIIEKRQSVAFWCNPISGHATLYWYQQILGQGPKLLIQFQNNGVVDDSQLPKDRFSAERLKGVDSTLKIQPAKLEDSAVYLCASRNSGPREAFFGQGTRLTVV.